The source of this TCR beta chain is a study of blood T cell repertoires in COVID-19. Participant ages covered about 18 to 95 years across 20 to 25 US areas. Participants' own reports of clinical history determined their cohort assignment. Cohort 3 donors counted as recovered after two negative PCRs, clearance, or resolved symptoms. Unmatched junction bases numbered 17, after V lost 0 bases and J lost 5 bases. The CDR3 loop spans 21 amino acids. Germline loops: CDR1 LGHDT, CDR2 YNNKEL (reference sequence). The method was immunoSEQ multiplex PCR; TCRdb's version includes in-frame clones alone and lacks a portion of them. The sample consists of about 370,000 clones, roughly 89% of them appearing once.

Sequencing used PBMCs or T cells enriched from blood (not recorded which). The chain is built from TRBV3-1 (or the pseudogene TRBV3-2) and TRBJ2-5; 14 nucleotides align to TRBD2. This clonotype was obtained from a woman under 40 who had recovered from COVID-19. The CDR3 spells CASSQDSRLAGGLWKFETQYF. The CDR3 nucleotides read TGTGCCAGCAGCCAAGATTCTAGACTAGCGGGGGGGCTGTGGAAGTTCGAGACCCAGTACTTC.